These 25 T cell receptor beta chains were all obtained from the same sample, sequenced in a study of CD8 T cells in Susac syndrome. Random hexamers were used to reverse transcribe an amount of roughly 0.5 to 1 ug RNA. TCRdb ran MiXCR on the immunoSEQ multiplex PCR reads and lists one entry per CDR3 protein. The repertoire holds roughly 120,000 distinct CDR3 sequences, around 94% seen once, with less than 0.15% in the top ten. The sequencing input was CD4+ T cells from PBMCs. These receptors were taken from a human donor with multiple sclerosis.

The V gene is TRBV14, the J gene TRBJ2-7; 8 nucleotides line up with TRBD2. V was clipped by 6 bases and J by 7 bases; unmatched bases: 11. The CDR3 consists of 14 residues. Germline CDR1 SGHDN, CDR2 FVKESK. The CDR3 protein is CASSPSPRLAEQYF. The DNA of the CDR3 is TGTGCCAGCAGTCCGTCTCCACGACTAGCGGAGCAGTACTTC.

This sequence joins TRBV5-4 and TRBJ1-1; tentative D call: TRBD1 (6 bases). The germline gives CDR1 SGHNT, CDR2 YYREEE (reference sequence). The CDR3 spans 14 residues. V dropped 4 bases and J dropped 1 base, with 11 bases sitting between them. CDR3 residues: CASSRGHTNTEAFF. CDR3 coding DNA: TGTGCCAGCAGCCGGGGACACACGAACACTGAAGCTTTCTTT. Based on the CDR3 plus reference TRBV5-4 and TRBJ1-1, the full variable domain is ETGVTQSPTHLIKTRGQQVTLRCSSQSGHNTVSWYQQALGQGPQFIFQYYREEENGRGNFPPRFSGLQFPNYSSELNVNALELDDSALYLCASSRGHTNTEAFFGQGTRLTVV.

The CDR3 DNA reads TGCGCCAGCAGCTCGGTCCCCGGGACAGGGATCTCCTACGAGCAGTACTTC. Translating gives CASSSVPGTGISYEQYF. The chain links TRBV5-1 to TRBJ2-7, with 9 nucleotides matching TRBD1. CDR3 length: 17 residues. Germline loops: CDR1 SGHRS, CDR2 YFSETQ. V lost 3 bases and J lost 0; bases outside the gene matches: 10.

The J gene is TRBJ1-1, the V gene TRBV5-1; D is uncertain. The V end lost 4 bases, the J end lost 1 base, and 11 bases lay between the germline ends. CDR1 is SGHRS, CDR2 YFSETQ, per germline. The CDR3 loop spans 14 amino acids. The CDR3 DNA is TGCGCCAGCAGCGTGAAACCGCCGAACACTGAAGCTTTCTTT. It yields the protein CASSVKPPNTEAFF.

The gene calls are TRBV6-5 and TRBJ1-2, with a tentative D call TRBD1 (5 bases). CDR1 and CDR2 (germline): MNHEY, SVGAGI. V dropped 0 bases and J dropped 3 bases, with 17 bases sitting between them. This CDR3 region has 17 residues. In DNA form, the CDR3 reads TGTGCCAGCAGTTACTCGGCCACGGGGGTAGGCCACTATGGCTACACCTTC. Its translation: CASSYSATGVGHYGYTF.

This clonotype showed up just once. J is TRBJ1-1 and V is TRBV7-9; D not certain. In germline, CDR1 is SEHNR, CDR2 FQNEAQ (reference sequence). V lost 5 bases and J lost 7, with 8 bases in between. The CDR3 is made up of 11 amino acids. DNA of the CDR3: TGTGCCAGCAGCCTTCAGCGTGAAGCTTTCTTT. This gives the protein CASSLQREAFF.

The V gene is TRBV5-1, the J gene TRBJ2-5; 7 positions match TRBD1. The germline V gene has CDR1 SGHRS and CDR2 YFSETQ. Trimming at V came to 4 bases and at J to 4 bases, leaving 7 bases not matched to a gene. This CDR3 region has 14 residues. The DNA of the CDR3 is TGCGCCAGCAGCCTGGGACAGCTGGGAGAGACCCAGTACTTC. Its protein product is CASSLGQLGETQYF.

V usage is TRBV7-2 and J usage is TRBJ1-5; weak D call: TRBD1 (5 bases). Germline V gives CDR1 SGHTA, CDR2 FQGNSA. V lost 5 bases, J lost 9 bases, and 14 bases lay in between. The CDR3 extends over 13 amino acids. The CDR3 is CASSRTGGRPQHF. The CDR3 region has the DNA TGTGCCAGCAGCAGAACAGGTGGCCGGCCCCAGCATTTT. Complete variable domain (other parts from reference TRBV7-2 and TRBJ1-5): GAGVSQSPSNKVTEKGKDVELRCDPISGHTALYWYRQSLGQGLEFLIYFQGNSAPDKSGLPSDRFSAERTGGSVSTLTIQRTQQEDSAVYLCASSRTGGRPQHFGDGTRLSIL.

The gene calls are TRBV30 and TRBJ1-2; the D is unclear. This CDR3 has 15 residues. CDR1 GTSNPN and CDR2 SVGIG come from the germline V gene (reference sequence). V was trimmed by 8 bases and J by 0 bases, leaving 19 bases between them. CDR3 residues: CAGKRTAEANYGYTF. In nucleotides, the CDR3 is TGTGCCGGGAAAAGAACAGCCGAAGCTAACTATGGCTACACCTTC.

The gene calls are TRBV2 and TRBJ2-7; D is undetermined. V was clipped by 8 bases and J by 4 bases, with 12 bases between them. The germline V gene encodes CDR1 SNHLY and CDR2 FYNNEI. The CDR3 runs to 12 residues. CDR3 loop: CASCPEGYEQYF. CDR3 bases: TGTGCCAGCTGCCCGGAAGGGTACGAGCAGTACTTC.

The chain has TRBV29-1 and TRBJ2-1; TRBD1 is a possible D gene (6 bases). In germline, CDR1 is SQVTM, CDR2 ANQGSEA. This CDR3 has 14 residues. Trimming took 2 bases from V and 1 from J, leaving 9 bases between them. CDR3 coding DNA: TGCAGCGTTGAATACCAGGGGTCCTACAATGAGCAGTTCTTC. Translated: CSVEYQGSYNEQFF.

The CDR3 spells CASTGYQAIGYTF. CDR3 sequence (DNA): TGTGCCAGCACCGGGTACCAGGCGATAGGCTACACCTTC. The chain uses TRBV2 and TRBJ1-2; D unclear. Per germline, CDR1 SNHLY and CDR2 FYNNEI. V was shortened by 7 bases and J by 8 bases, with 17 bases between the two germline ends. This CDR3 is 13 amino acids long.

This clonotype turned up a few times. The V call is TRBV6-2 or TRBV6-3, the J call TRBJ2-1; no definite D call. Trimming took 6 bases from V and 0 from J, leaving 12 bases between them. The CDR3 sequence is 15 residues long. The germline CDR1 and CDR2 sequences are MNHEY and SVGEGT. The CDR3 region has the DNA TGTGCCAGCAGCTATGGAGAAAGCTCCTACAATGAGCAGTTCTTC. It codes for CASSYGESSYNEQFF.

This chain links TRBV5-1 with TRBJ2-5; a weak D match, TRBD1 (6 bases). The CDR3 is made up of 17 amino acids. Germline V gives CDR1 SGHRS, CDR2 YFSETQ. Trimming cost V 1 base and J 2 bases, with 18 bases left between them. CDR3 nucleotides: TGCGCCAGCAGCTTGATAACTGGACAGTTACTTCAAGAGACCCAGTACTTC. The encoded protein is CASSLITGQLLQETQYF.

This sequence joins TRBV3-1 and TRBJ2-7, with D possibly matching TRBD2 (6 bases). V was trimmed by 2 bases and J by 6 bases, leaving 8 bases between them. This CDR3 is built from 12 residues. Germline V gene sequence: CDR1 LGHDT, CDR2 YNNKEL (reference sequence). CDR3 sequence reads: CASSQLALEQYF. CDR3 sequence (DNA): TGTGCCAGCAGCCAACTAGCGCTCGAGCAGTACTTC.

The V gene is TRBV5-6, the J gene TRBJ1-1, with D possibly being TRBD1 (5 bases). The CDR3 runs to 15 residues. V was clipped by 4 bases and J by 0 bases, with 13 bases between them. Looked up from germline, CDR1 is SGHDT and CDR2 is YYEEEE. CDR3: CASSGTKDLNTEAFF. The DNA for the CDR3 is TGTGCCAGCAGCGGGACGAAAGATCTGAACACTGAAGCTTTCTTT.

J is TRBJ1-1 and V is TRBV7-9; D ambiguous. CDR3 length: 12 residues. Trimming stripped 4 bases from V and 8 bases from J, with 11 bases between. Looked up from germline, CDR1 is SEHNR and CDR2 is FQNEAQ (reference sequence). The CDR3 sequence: CASSYLDLEAFF. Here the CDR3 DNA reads TGTGCCAGCAGCTACCTGGACCTCGAAGCTTTCTTT.

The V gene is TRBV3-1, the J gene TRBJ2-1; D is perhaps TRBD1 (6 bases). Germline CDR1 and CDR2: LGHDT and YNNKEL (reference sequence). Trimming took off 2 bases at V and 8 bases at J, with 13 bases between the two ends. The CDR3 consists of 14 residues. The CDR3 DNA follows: TGTGCCAGCAGCCAAACTACAGGGTCCTATGAGCAGTTCTTC. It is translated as CASSQTTGSYEQFF.

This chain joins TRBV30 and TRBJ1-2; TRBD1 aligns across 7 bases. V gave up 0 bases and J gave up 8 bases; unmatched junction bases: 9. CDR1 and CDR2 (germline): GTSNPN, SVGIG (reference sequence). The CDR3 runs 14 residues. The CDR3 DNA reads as TGTGCCTGGAGTGTACTAGGGGGCGTACCCGGCTACACCTTC. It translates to CAWSVLGGVPGYTF. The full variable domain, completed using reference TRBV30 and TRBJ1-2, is SQTIHQWPATLVQPVGSPLSLECTVEGTSNPNLYWYRQAAGRGLQLLFYSVGIGQISSEVPQNLSASRPQDRQFILSSKKLLLSDSGFYLCAWSVLGGVPGYTFGSGTRLTVV.

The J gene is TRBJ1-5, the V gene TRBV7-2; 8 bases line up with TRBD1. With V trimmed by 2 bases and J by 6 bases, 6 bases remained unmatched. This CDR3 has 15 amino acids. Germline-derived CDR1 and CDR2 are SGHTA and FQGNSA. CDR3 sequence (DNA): TGTGCCAGCAGCTTAACAGGGGGGTACGGTCAGCCCCAGCATTTT. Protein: CASSLTGGYGQPQHF.

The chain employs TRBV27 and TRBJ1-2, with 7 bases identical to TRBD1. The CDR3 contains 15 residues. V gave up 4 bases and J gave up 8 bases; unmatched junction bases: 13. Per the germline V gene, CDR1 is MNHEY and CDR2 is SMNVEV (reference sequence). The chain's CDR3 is CASSSRRDSPKGYTF. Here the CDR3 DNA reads TGTGCCAGCAGTTCCCGTCGGGACAGTCCTAAAGGCTACACCTTC.

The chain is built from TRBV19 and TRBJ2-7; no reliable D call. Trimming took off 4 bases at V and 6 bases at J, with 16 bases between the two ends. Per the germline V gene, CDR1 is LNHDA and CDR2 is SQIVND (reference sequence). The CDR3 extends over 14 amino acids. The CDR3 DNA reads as TGTGCCAGTAGTACCTCCCCGGGCCGAGGCGAGCAGTACTTC. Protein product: CASSTSPGRGEQYF.

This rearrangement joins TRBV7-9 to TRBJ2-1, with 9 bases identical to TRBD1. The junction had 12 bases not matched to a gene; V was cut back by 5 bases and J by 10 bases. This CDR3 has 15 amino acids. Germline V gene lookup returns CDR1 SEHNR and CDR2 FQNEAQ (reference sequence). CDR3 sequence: CASSIGQGPSGEQFF. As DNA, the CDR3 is TGTGCCAGCAGCATCGGACAGGGGCCTAGCGGAGAGCAGTTCTTC. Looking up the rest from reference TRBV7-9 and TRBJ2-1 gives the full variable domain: DTGVSQNPRHKITKRGQNVTFRCDPISEHNRLYWYRQTLGQGPEFLTYFQNEAQLEKSRLLSDRFSAERPKGSFSTLEIQRTEQGDSAMYLCASSIGQGPSGEQFFGPGTRLTVL.

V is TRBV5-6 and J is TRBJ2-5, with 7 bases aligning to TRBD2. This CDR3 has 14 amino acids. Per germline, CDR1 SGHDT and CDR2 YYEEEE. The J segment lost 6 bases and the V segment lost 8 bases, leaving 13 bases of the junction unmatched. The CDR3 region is CASRAKSGAKTQYF. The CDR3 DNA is TGTGCCAGTCGAGCTAAGAGCGGGGCCAAGACCCAGTACTTC.

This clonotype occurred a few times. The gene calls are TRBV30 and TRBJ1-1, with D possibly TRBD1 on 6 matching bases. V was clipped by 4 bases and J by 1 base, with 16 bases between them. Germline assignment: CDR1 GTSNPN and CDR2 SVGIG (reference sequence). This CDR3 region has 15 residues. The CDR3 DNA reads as TGTGCCTGGAAATTAACGGGACAAGGGAACACTGAAGCTTTCTTT. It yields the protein CAWKLTGQGNTEAFF.